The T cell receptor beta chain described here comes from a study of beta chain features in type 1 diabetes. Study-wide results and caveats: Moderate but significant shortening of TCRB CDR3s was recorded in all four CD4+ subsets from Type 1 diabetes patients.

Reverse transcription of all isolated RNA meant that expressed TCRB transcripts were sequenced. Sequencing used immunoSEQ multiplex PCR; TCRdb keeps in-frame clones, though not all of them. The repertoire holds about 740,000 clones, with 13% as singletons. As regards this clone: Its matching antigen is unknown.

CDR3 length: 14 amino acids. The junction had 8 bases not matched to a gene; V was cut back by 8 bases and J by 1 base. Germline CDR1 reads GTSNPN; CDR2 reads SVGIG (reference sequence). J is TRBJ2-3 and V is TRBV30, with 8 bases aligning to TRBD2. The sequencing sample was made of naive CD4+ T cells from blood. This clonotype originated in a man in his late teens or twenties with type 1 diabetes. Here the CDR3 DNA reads TGTGCCAGATCGCCGGGACTAGGCACAGATACGCAGTATTTT. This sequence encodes CARSPGLGTDTQYF.